Following are 22 T cell receptor beta chains from one sample sequenced in a study of T cell repertoires in cytomegalovirus infection. TCRdb re-analysed the reads in MiXCR, keeping a single row per CDR3 protein. Of 830,000 or so distinct CDR3 sequences listed, approximately 32% are singletons. Their antigens are not known. The material was cultured CD8+ T cells from PBMCs, obtained from culture after CMV antigen stimulation. All receptors derive from a human donor in good health (CMV status not recorded). Some clones in this sample may be carry-over from other donors' samples.

The chain employs TRBV5-1 and TRBJ2-2; 9 bases map to TRBD2. Germline trimming cut 9 bases from V and 1 base from J; bases unmatched to any gene: 10. Germline values: CDR1 SGHRS, CDR2 YFSETQ. This CDR3 has 16 residues. The CDR3 sequence: CANRFVAGENTGELFF. The DNA of the CDR3 is TGCGCCAACAGATTCGTAGCGGGGGAGAACACCGGGGAGCTGTTTTTT.

The chain uses TRBV4-2 and TRBJ1-4; 8 positions agree with TRBD1. This CDR3 region has 17 residues. CDR1 and CDR2 (germline): LGHNA, YNFKEQ. The V gene end was trimmed by 0 bases and the J gene end by 0 bases; junction bases not matched to a gene: 3. The DNA for the CDR3 is TGTGCCAGCAGCCAAGACCCCAGGGGGCCAACTAATGAAAAACTGTTTTTT. Translated, it gives CASSQDPRGPTNEKLFF.

In this sample, this clonotype turned up a few times. The genes are TRBV19 and TRBJ2-2, with D unclear. Trimming removed 8 bases at V and 5 bases at J, with 9 bases between. The CDR3 is 12 residues long. The germline V gene has CDR1 LNHDA and CDR2 SQIVND (reference sequence). Here the CDR3 reads CASGVGTGELFF. CDR3 DNA sequence: TGTGCCAGTGGGGTAGGAACCGGGGAGCTGTTTTTT.

The V gene is TRBV6-6, the J gene TRBJ1-1; 7 nucleotides line up with TRBD1. CDR1 MNHNY and CDR2 SVGAGI come from the germline V gene (reference sequence). With 1 base clipped from V and 3 bases from J, the junction kept 14 bases outside the gene matches. The CDR3 length is 18 residues. As DNA, the CDR3 is TGTGCCAGCAGTTACTTCGGACAGGTGAACACCTTGGACACTGAAGCTTTCTTT. Protein product: CASSYFGQVNTLDTEAFF.

The rearrangement uses TRBV9 and TRBJ2-1; D gene unclear. CDR3 length: 17 residues. Trimming pared 0 bases from V and 4 bases from J, leaving 17 bases between. CDR1 and CDR2 (germline): SGDLS, YYNGEE. In DNA, the CDR3 is TGTGCCAGCAGCGTAGTTCCCCGTCGGCTGGGTTACAATGAGCAGTTCTTC. Amino acid sequence: CASSVVPRRLGYNEQFF.

V gene TRBV4-2 combines with J gene TRBJ1-1; maybe TRBD1 (6 bases). The CDR3 runs to 15 residues. V was pared by 4 bases and J by 0 bases, with 12 bases between. Germline assignment: CDR1 LGHNA and CDR2 YNFKEQ. The CDR3 DNA reads as TGTGCCAGCAGCCCAAAGACAGGAGTGAACACTGAAGCTTTCTTT. Its protein product is CASSPKTGVNTEAFF.

The chain is built from TRBV5-1 and TRBJ2-4; 9 bases map to TRBD1. The CDR3 is 16 amino acids. Germline values: CDR1 SGHRS, CDR2 YFSETQ. Trimming at V came to 1 base and at J to 5 bases, leaving 7 bases not matched to a gene. The CDR3 loop reads CASSLPKQGAQNIQYF. The CDR3 DNA follows: TGCGCCAGCAGCTTGCCAAAACAGGGGGCGCAAAACATTCAGTACTTC. The variable domain in full, with the rest retrieved from reference TRBV5-1 and TRBJ2-4, is KAGVTQTPRYLIKTRGQQVTLSCSPISGHRSVSWYQQTPGQGLQFLFEYFSETQRNKGNFPGRFSGRQFSNSRSEMNVSTLELGDSALYLCASSLPKQGAQNIQYFGAGTRLSVL.

In regard to this clonotype: The CDR3 end shows no conserved phenylalanine or tryptophan, and so a read error is likely. The V and J genes are TRBV10-2 and TRBJ2-1; D not certain. Trimming pared 7 bases from V and 2 bases from J, leaving 9 bases between. This CDR3 spans 13 amino acids. Germline CDR1 WSHSY, CDR2 SAAADI. This CDR3 reads CASTTTTYNEQFS. The CDR3 DNA is TGCGCCAGCACGACCACCACCTACAATGAGCAGTTCTCC.

This clonotype was recorded a few times. This chain connects TRBV29-1 to TRBJ1-4, with a tentative D call TRBD1 (6 bases). The CDR3 runs 18 residues. V gave up 3 bases and J gave up 0 bases, with 20 bases separating them. Germline loops: CDR1 SQVTM, CDR2 ANQGSEA. The chain's CDR3 is CSVEGPQGCGSTNEKLFF. The DNA for the CDR3 is TGCAGCGTTGAGGGCCCACAGGGATGTGGGTCAACTAATGAAAAACTGTTTTTT.

The chain uses TRBV28 and TRBJ1-5; TRBD1 matches 9 bases. The germline CDR1 and CDR2 sequences are MDHEN and SYDVKM. Trimming removed 1 base from V and 0 bases from J; junction bases left unmatched: 7. This CDR3 has 18 residues. The CDR3 sequence: CASSLFLDRGNSNQPQHF. The CDR3 coding sequence is TGTGCCAGCAGTTTATTCCTGGACAGGGGAAATAGCAATCAGCCCCAGCATTTT.

This clonotype was detected only a few times. The chain links TRBV19 to TRBJ2-1; D is unclear. Germline CDR1 and CDR2: LNHDA and SQIVND (reference sequence). The CDR3 contains 13 residues. V shed 3 bases and J shed 6 bases, with 9 bases lying between them. CDR3 protein: CASSIGYFNEQFF. In DNA form, the CDR3 reads TGTGCCAGTAGTATCGGCTACTTCAATGAGCAGTTCTTC.

In its sample, this clonotype was seen many times. The chain carries TRBV7-4 and TRBJ1-3; D ambiguous. The CDR3 sequence is 16 residues long. Germline-derived CDR1 and CDR2 are SGHVT and SQSDAQ. Trimming shortened V by 1 base and J by 1 base, and 11 bases separated the two germline ends. CDR3 sequence: CASSLEGDKSGNTIYF. The CDR3 DNA is TGTGCCAGCAGCTTAGAAGGAGACAAATCTGGAAACACCATATATTTT.

The CDR3: CASSLEQGATDTQYF. CDR3 sequence (DNA): TGTGCCAGTAGTCTTGAACAGGGAGCCACAGATACGCAGTATTTT. V and J are TRBV19 and TRBJ2-3, with D possibly TRBD1 on 6 matching bases. CDR3 size: 15 residues. Trimming cost V 5 bases and J 2 bases, with 14 bases left between them. The germline V gene encodes CDR1 LNHDA and CDR2 SQIVND (reference sequence). Using reference TRBV19 and TRBJ2-3 for the parts outside the CDR3, the full variable domain is DGGITQSPKYLFRKEGQNVTLSCEQNLNHDAMYWYRQDPGQGLRLIYYSQIVNDFQKGDIAEGYSVSREKKESFPLTVTSAQKNPTAFYLCASSLEQGATDTQYFGPGTRLTVL.

The CDR3 DNA is TGCGCCAGCAGCTTCACCCCATGGGAGCAGTTCTTC. This encodes CASSFTPWEQFF. The chain joins TRBV5-1 to TRBJ2-1; D uncertain. Germline CDR1 reads SGHRS; CDR2 reads YFSETQ. The V end was cut by 2 bases, the J end by 10 bases, with 10 bases between. CDR3 length equals 12 residues.

This chain connects TRBV10-3 to TRBJ2-1; unclear D gene. The CDR3 is 14 amino acids. Germline values: CDR1 ENHRY, CDR2 SYGVKD. V lost 2 bases and J 15 bases, leaving 20 bases between the germline ends. In DNA form, the CDR3 reads TGTGCCATCAGTGAGCCGCCGAGCAATGCCGTAGCGTTCTTC. As protein: CAISEPPSNAVAFF.

The gene calls are TRBV14 and TRBJ1-3, with a tentative D call TRBD1 (5 bases). The CDR3 consists of 15 residues. V gave up 1 base and J gave up 2 bases, with 9 bases separating them. Germline V lookup: CDR1 SGHDN, CDR2 FVKESK. This CDR3 reads CASSQGTGPGNTIYF. As DNA, the CDR3 is TGTGCCAGCAGCCAAGGTACAGGCCCTGGAAACACCATATATTTT.

The V gene is TRBV6-6, the J gene TRBJ1-5; 7 bases match TRBD1. Germline CDR1 and CDR2: MNHNY and SVGAGI (reference sequence). The trim removed 6 bases at V and 4 bases at J, leaving 9 bases unmatched. The CDR3 spans 15 residues. The CDR3 nucleotides read TGTGCCAGCAGCCCCGAAGGGGGCGGTAATCAGCCCCAGCATTTT. This codes for CASSPEGGGNQPQHF.

The chain employs TRBV6-2 or TRBV6-3 and TRBJ2-1, with no clear D. Deletions cut 7 bases from V and 6 bases from J, with 10 bases between. CDR3 length equals 12 residues. CDR1 and CDR2 (germline): MNHEY, SVGEGT. CDR3 protein: CASNGGINEQFF. The CDR3 coding sequence is TGTGCCAGCAATGGCGGCATCAATGAGCAGTTCTTC.

The chain uses TRBV7-2 and TRBJ2-5; the D gene could be TRBD1 or TRBD2 (6 bases each). The CDR3 covers 15 residues. The V gene's germline CDR1 is SGHTA and CDR2 FQGNSA. Trimming shortened V by 5 bases and J by 4 bases, and 17 bases separated the two germline ends. The CDR3 DNA reads TGTGCCAGCAGCGTAGGTGGGGGGCGTCGAGAGACCCAGTACTTC. Translating gives CASSVGGGRRETQYF.

There are a few counts of this clonotype. The V call is TRBV6-6, the J call TRBJ2-2; D is possibly TRBD1 or TRBD2 (5 bases each). Trimming took 5 bases from V and 0 from J, leaving 13 bases between them. Germline V gene data show CDR1 as MNHNY and CDR2 as SVGAGI (reference sequence). The CDR3 is 16 residues long. CDR3 in DNA: TGTGCCAGCAGTCCGGGACCGCAAGCGAACACCGGGGAGCTGTTTTTT. Protein sequence: CASSPGPQANTGELFF.

The CDR3 DNA reads TGTGTAATTCGGGACCCCTATGGCTACACCTTC. It translates to CVIRDPYGYTF. This chain joins TRBV7-6 and TRBJ1-2, with D possibly matching TRBD1 (5 bases). This CDR3 contains 11 residues. The V gene's germline CDR1 is SGHVS and CDR2 FNYEAQ. Drawing the rest from reference TRBV7-6 and TRBJ1-2, the complete variable domain is GAGVSQSPRYKVTKRGQDVALRCDPISGHVSLYWYRQALGQGPEFLTYFNYEAQQDKSGLPNDRFSAERPEGSISTLTIQRTEQRDSAMYRCVIRDPYGYTFGSGTRLTVV.

The chain employs TRBV19 and TRBJ2-7; D remains unclear. The length of the CDR3 is 12 residues. Trimming left V 4 bases short and J 0 bases short, with 4 bases between. Germline V CDR1 and CDR2: LNHDA, SQIVND (reference sequence). The chain's CDR3 is CASSTNSYEQYF. The DNA of the CDR3 is TGTGCCAGTAGTACCAACTCCTACGAGCAGTACTTC.